This T cell receptor (beta chain) was obtained from a study of T-cell reconstitution after alpha-beta-depleted transplantation in children (TCRdb year 2016). Background for the entire study: Using TCR repertoire profiling, the study followed T-cell immune reconstitution in a quantitative way in children after TCRalphabeta/CD19-depleted allogeneic hematopoietic cell transplantation.

The library was prepared using PCR. Reads for this sample came from an Illumina HiSeq 2500. TCR library preparation used molecular barcoding, with unique molecular identifiers applied to normalize quantification of the TCRbeta repertoire. In-frame beta chains were kept once TCRdb had trimmed the public reads at Q25 with fastp and called clones with MiXCR. Each CDR3 protein appears once, grouped with its most common genes and DNA. For this sample there are 280,000 or so distinct CDR3 sequences; approximately 10% appear just once. Around a quarter of the sample is taken by the ten largest. This sample's treatment or condition label indicates: allogeneic hematopoietic cell transplantation with graft depleted of TCRalphabeta T cells and CD19 B cells. TCRalphabeta/CD19-depleted allogeneic hematopoietic cell grafts were given to the transplant recipients, all of whom were children. The full study reports these points: In some patients, high TCRbeta diversity at day 60 was attributed to recipient T cells and intrathymic progenitors that had survived conditioning. The frequencies of hyperexpanded clones fell over the following months, and after one year, T-cell counts and TCRbeta diversity were mostly attributed to newly produced T cells. The apparently early alphabetaT-cell count recovery about two months after transplant was reportedly dependent on only several hundred rapidly expanded clones derived from non-depleted graft cells.

Measured from the cysteine to the phenylalanine, the CDR3 is 18 residues long. The entry retains the CDR3 DNA only, 54 bases that are in frame from base 1. Looking up the germline V gene yields CDR1 SGHRS and CDR2 YFSETQ. V is pruned by 4 bases and J by 1 base, leaving 10 bases of the junction without a gene match. This clonotype was picked up one time. It lacks a known antigen. A read error may explain this, as a much larger clone is one base away. The TCR comes from a male patient aged 2 to 9 who had a stem cell transplant for chronic granulomatous disease, so the T cells may come from the graft donor. The rearranged segments are TRBV5-1 and TRBJ2-5; 13 central nucleotides agree with TRBD2. The source material was peripheral blood, sampled 180 days after TCRalphabeta/CD19-depleted stem cell transplant. The sequence in DNA is TGCGCCAGCAGCCTACCAACCGGGACTAGCGGGACCCAAGAGACCCAGTACTTC. Protein translation: CASSLPTGTSGTQETQYF.